The rows below give T cell receptor beta chains drawn from one sample of a study of tumor-infiltrating lymphocytes in primary liver carcinoma. TCRdb re-analysed the multiplex PCR reads in MiXCR, keeping a single row per CDR3 protein. The table includes 150,000 to 200,000 distinct CDR3 sequences, about 82% detected once. The sample consisted of tumor tissue from primary liver carcinoma. These receptors all stem from a man aged 35-49 years with primary liver carcinoma and hepatitis B virus infection. Each CDR3 is given with its conserved first and last residue. A D gene is named only where the DNA matches it firmly. Clone size is not always given. Where it is, it says once, few, many or a class for expanded clones.

D gene: .
J gene: TRBJ1-1
V gene: TRBV6-1
clone size: .
CDR3 protein: CASRILGPRMGLF
CDR3 DNA: TGTGCCAGTCGGATTCTGGGACCTCGAATGGGTCTCTTT

D gene: TRBD1
J gene: TRBJ2-5
V gene: TRBV29-1
clone size: .
CDR3 protein: CSVWDRAETQYF
CDR3 DNA: TGCAGCGTCTGGGACAGGGCAGAGACCCAATACTTC

D gene: TRBD1
J gene: TRBJ2-3
V gene: TRBV29-1
clone size: .
CDR3 protein: CSVSGTGASDSQYF
CDR3 DNA: TGCAGTGTGTCCGGGACAGGGGCGTCAGATTCGCAGTATTTT

D gene: TRBD2
J gene: TRBJ2-3
V gene: TRBV10-3
clone size: .
CDR3 protein: CAISEIGLAGRCGTDTQYF
CDR3 DNA: TGTGCCATCAGTGAAATTGGACTAGCGGGACGATGTGGCACAGATACGCAGTATTTT

D gene: TRBD1
J gene: TRBJ2-1
V gene: TRBV6-5
clone size: many
CDR3 protein: CASSPGTGWGNEQFF
CDR3 DNA: TGTGCCAGCAGTCCCGGGACAGGGTGGGGAAATGAGCAGTTCTTC

D gene: .
J gene: TRBJ2-1
V gene: TRBV29-1
clone size: .
CDR3 protein: CSVARWISYNEQLF
CDR3 DNA: TGCAGCGTTGCTCGCTGGATCTCCTACAATGAGCAGTTGTTC

D gene: TRBD1
J gene: TRBJ2-6
V gene: TRBV11-2
clone size: .
CDR3 protein: CASTMWGDRGISLSGANVLTF
CDR3 DNA: TGTGCCAGCACCATGTGGGGAGACAGGGGCATTTCCCTCTCTGGGGCCAACGTACTGACTTTC

D gene: .
J gene: TRBJ2-1
V gene: TRBV6-6
clone size: once
CDR3 protein: CASSYSTGCYNEQLF
CDR3 DNA: TGTGCCAGCAGTTACTCGACTGGTTGCTACAATGAGCAGTTATTC

D gene: TRBD1
J gene: TRBJ1-5
V gene: TRBV24-1
clone size: .
CDR3 protein: CVARDRVSYSNQPQHF
CDR3 DNA: TGTGTCGCCCGGGACAGGGTCTCATATAGCAATCAGCCCCAGCATTTT

D gene: .
J gene: TRBJ2-3
V gene: TRBV5-4
clone size: .
CDR3 protein: CVSSIPGGGFSDTQYF
CDR3 DNA: TGTGTCAGCAGTATTCCTGGGGGAGGTTTTTCAGATACGCAGTATTTT

D gene: .
J gene: TRBJ2-7
V gene: TRBV4-3
clone size: many
CDR3 protein: CASSHRSSIYEQYF
CDR3 DNA: TGCGCCAGCAGCCATCGCTCTAGCATCTACGAGCAGTACTTC

D gene: .
J gene: TRBJ2-6
V gene: TRBV4-3
clone size: .
CDR3 protein: CASSQGTNGANVLTF
CDR3 DNA: TGCGCCAGCAGCCAGGGGACAAATGGCGCCAACGTCCTGACTTTC

D gene: .
J gene: TRBJ2-1
V gene: TRBV5-5
clone size: .
CDR3 protein: CASTGGPNSEQFF
CDR3 DNA: TGTGCCAGCACTGGAGGACCGAACAGTGAGCAGTTCTTC

D gene: TRBD2
J gene: TRBJ2-2
V gene: TRBV6-5
clone size: many
CDR3 protein: CASSYSGGRAGGELFF
CDR3 DNA: TGTGCCAGCAGTTACTCGGGCGGGAGGGCCGGCGGGGAGCTGTTTTTT

D gene: .
J gene: TRBJ1-5
V gene: TRBV11-2
clone size: .
CDR3 protein: CASSLVGVTGSNQPHLF
CDR3 DNA: TGTGCCAGCAGTTTAGTAGGGGTAACAGGCAGCAATCAGCCCCATCTTTTT

D gene: TRBD1
J gene: TRBJ2-2
V gene: TRBV29-1
clone size: .
CDR3 protein: CSVEVLDRVGTGELFF
CDR3 DNA: TGCAGCGTTGAAGTGTTGGACAGGGTGGGTACCGGGGAGCTGTTTTTT

D gene: .
J gene: TRBJ2-5
V gene: TRBV5-1
clone size: few
CDR3 protein: CASSPGTVGAETQYF
CDR3 DNA: TGCGCCAGCAGCCCAGGGACGGTAGGAGCCGAGACCCAGTACTTC

D gene: TRBD2
J gene: TRBJ2-2
V gene: TRBV5-6
clone size: .
CDR3 protein: CASSLLSSRGSHTNTGELFF
CDR3 DNA: TGTGCCAGCAGCTTACTAAGCAGTCGCGGGAGCCATACAAACACCGGGGAGCTGTTTTTT

D gene: .
J gene: TRBJ1-1
V gene: TRBV12-3/TRBV12-4
clone size: .
CDR3 protein: CTSSLVDRDTESFF
CDR3 DNA: TGTACCAGCAGTTTGGTGGATAGGGACACTGAATCTTTCTTT

D gene: .
J gene: TRBJ2-5
V gene: TRBV6-1
clone size: .
CDR3 protein: CASIPERGMVQTQYF
CDR3 DNA: TGTGCCAGCATCCCCGAGAGGGGTATGGTGCAGACCCAATACTTC

D gene: .
J gene: TRBJ2-5
V gene: TRBV29-1
clone size: .
CDR3 protein: CSVEYQETQYF
CDR3 DNA: TGCAGCGTTGAGTATCAGGAGACCCAGTACTTC

D gene: .
J gene: TRBJ1-1
V gene: TRBV12-3/TRBV12-4
clone size: .
CDR3 protein: CTSSFILEQGNTEAFF
CDR3 DNA: TGTACCAGCAGTTTCATCTTGGAACAGGGAAACACTGAAGCTTTCTTT

D gene: .
J gene: TRBJ2-5
V gene: TRBV6-1
clone size: .
CDR3 protein: CASSYGLVRETQYF
CDR3 DNA: TGTGCCAGCAGTTATGGATTAGTCCGAGAGACCCAGTACTTC

D gene: TRBD1
J gene: TRBJ1-6
V gene: TRBV12-3/TRBV12-4
clone size: .
CDR3 protein: CDSSLGQCNSPLHF
CDR3 DNA: TGTGACAGCAGTTTGGGACAGTGTAATTCACCCCTCCACTTT

D gene: .
J gene: TRBJ1-6
V gene: TRBV5-1
clone size: .
CDR3 protein: CASSSAAGIGSPLHF
CDR3 DNA: TGCGCCAGCAGCTCAGCAGCGGGTATCGGTTCACCTCTCCACTTT

D gene: TRBD1
J gene: TRBJ2-7
V gene: TRBV6-1
clone size: once
CDR3 protein: CASTRTGFYEQYF
CDR3 DNA: TGTGCCAGCACCCGGACAGGTTTCTACGAACAGTACTTC

D gene: .
J gene: TRBJ2-1
V gene: TRBV4-3
clone size: .
CDR3 protein: CASSQDPYSGYNEQFF
CDR3 DNA: TGCGCCAGCAGCCAGGATCCATACTCAGGATACAATGAGCAGTTCTTC

D gene: .
J gene: TRBJ2-2
V gene: TRBV7-3
clone size: many
CDR3 protein: CASSFRSRANTGELFF
CDR3 DNA: TGTGCCAGCAGCTTCCGGTCTCGCGCGAACACCGGGGAGCTGTTTTTT

D gene: .
J gene: TRBJ2-1
V gene: TRBV4-1
clone size: .
CDR3 protein: CASSQTRDEQFF
CDR3 DNA: TGCGCCAGCAGCCAAACTAGAGATGAGCAATTCTTC